This TCR beta chain originates from a study of cytomegalovirus exposure and HLA in healthy donors. The V gene lost 2 bases and the J gene lost 6 bases, with 6 bases spanning the gap. CDR1 and CDR2 (germline): KGHSH, LQKENI. This CDR3 has 12 residues. Profiled with immunoSEQ multiplex PCR; TCRdb holds only in-frame clones, not every one. The profile covers around 220,000 clones, with around four fifths appearing a single time and roughly 13% taken by the ten largest. The clonotype was recovered from a woman younger than 45 in good health and CMV-seropositive. This chain connects TRBV18 to TRBJ2-3; D is unclear. What was sequenced was PBMCs. The CDR3 region is CASSPEADTQYF. CDR3 nucleotide sequence: TGTGCCAGCTCACCAGAGGCGGATACGCAGTATTTT. Full variable domain (remainder filled in from reference TRBV18 and TRBJ2-3): NAGVMQNPRHLVRRRGQEARLRCSPMKGHSHVYWYRQLPEEGLKFMVYLQKENIIDESGMPKERFSAEFPKEGPSILRIQQVVRGDSAAYFCASSPEADTQYFGPGTRLTVL.